A single sample is the source of the 9 T cell receptor beta chains below, sequenced in a study of T cells in narcolepsy. Using immunoSEQ multiplex PCR, the repertoire was profiled, and TCRdb retains in-frame clones only, with some absent. The sample lists about 40,000 clones, 88% seen once, with 1% to 1.5% in the top ten. The sequenced sample consisted of CD45RA- memory CD4+ T cells from PBMCs. The receptors derive from a human donor with narcolepsy.

The V call is TRBV27, the J call TRBJ2-2; TRBD2 agrees at 14 bases. Germline-derived CDR1 and CDR2 are MNHEY and SMNVEV (reference sequence). V gave up 6 bases and J gave up 0 bases; unmatched junction bases: 0. This CDR3 spans 16 amino acids. CDR3 in amino acids: CASRTSGGANTGELFF. CDR3 bases: TGTGCCAGCAGGACTAGCGGGGGGGCGAACACCGGGGAGCTGTTTTTT.

This rearrangement joins TRBV19 to TRBJ2-2; D possibly corresponds to TRBD1 (5 bases). CDR1 and CDR2 (germline): LNHDA, SQIVND (reference sequence). The CDR3 loop spans 13 amino acids. The ends were cut back, 4 bases at V and 7 bases at J, with 10 bases in the middle. CDR3 DNA: TGTGCCAGTAGTACCCCCCAGGGCGGGGAGCTGTTTTTT. Translated, it gives CASSTPQGGELFF.

V gene TRBV2 combines with J gene TRBJ1-6, with a weak D call TRBD1 (6 bases). V lost 6 bases, J lost 6 bases, and 12 bases lay in between. The CDR3 spans 14 residues. Germline values: CDR1 SNHLY, CDR2 FYNNEI. CDR3 protein: CASSVGQFNSPLHF. For the CDR3, the DNA is TGTGCCAGCAGCGTTGGACAGTTTAATTCACCCCTCCACTTT.

This rearrangement joins TRBV4-2 to TRBJ2-3; TRBD2 matches 9 bases. V trimming: 5 bases; J trimming: 5 bases; junction bases outside the gene matches: 14. Germline loops: CDR1 LGHNA, CDR2 YNFKEQ. The length of the CDR3 is 17 residues. CDR3 loop: CASSSVMAGGPGDTQYF. The CDR3 DNA reads as TGTGCCAGCAGCTCAGTCATGGCGGGAGGGCCGGGAGATACGCAGTATTTT.

The CDR3 loop is CASSLAGSSGNTIYF. The CDR3 DNA reads as TGCGCCAGCAGCTTGGCCGGCAGCTCTGGAAACACCATATATTTT. The rearrangement uses TRBV5-1 and TRBJ1-3; D uncertain. The ends were cut back, 0 bases at V and 0 bases at J, with 7 bases in the middle. CDR1 and CDR2 (germline): SGHRS, YFSETQ. This CDR3 is 15 amino acids long.

This chain links TRBV2 with TRBJ1-2; D perhaps matches TRBD1 (5 bases). The germline gives CDR1 SNHLY, CDR2 FYNNEI. V lost 6 bases and J 6 bases, leaving 11 bases between the germline ends. The CDR3 is 12 residues long. The CDR3 region is CASRQGRDGYTF. The CDR3 nucleotides are TGTGCCAGCAGGCAGGGTCGGGATGGCTACACCTTC.

V gene TRBV19 combines with J gene TRBJ1-3; 7 bases are shared with TRBD1. The CDR3 spans 18 residues. V lost 7 bases, J lost 1 base, and 16 bases stayed unmatched. The germline gives CDR1 LNHDA, CDR2 SQIVND (reference sequence). The CDR3: CASKSGKLGTASGNTIYF. DNA for the CDR3: TGTGCCAGTAAATCGGGTAAATTGGGGACAGCTTCTGGAAACACCATATATTTT.

The rearrangement joins TRBV6-1 to TRBJ2-7; TRBD2 aligns across 9 bases. V lost 5 bases, J lost 6 bases, and 5 bases stayed unmatched. This CDR3 comprises 13 residues. In germline, CDR1 is MNHNS, CDR2 SASEGT. The CDR3 coding sequence is TGTGCCAGCAGTAGGCGGGAGGGAGGCGAGCAGTACTTC. Protein sequence: CASSRREGGEQYF.

The CDR3: CASSLEGANNSPLHF. CDR3 DNA sequence: TGTGCCAGCAGCTTGGAAGGGGCGAATAATTCACCCCTCCACTTT. This chain uses TRBV5-4 with TRBJ1-6; weak D call: TRBD1 (5 bases). CDR3 size: 15 residues. Trimming removed 0 bases from V and 5 bases from J, with 9 bases in between. Germline-derived CDR1 and CDR2 are SGHNT and YYREEE (reference sequence).